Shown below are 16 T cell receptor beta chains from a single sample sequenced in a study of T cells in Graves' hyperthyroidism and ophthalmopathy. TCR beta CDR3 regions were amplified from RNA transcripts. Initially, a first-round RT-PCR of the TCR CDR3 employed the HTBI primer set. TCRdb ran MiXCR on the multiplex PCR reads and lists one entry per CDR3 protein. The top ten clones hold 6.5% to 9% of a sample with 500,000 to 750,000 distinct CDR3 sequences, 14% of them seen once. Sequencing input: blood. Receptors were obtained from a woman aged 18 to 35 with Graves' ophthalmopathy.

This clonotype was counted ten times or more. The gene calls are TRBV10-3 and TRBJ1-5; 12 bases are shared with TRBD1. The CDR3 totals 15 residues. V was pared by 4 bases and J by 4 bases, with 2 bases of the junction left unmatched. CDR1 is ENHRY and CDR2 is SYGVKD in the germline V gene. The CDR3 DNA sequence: TGTGCCATCAGTGGGGACAGGGGGCGTAATCAGCCCCAGCATTTT. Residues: CAISGDRGRNQPQHF.

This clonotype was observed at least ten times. The CDR3: CASSPGQGSRDEQYF. The CDR3 nucleotides read TGTGCCAGCAGCCCAGGACAGGGGAGCCGCGACGAGCAGTACTTC. The V call is TRBV6-1, the J call TRBJ2-7; TRBD1 aligns across 9 bases. The V gene's germline CDR1 is MNHNS and CDR2 SASEGT. CDR3 length: 15 amino acids. V lost 6 bases, J lost 5 bases, and 11 bases stayed unmatched.

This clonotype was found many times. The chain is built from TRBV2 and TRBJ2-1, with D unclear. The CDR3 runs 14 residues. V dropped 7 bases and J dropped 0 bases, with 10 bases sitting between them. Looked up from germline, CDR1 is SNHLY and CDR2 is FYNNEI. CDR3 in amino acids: CASIWQSSYNEQFF. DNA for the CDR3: TGTGCCAGCATTTGGCAGAGCTCCTACAATGAGCAGTTCTTC.

In DNA, the CDR3 is TGTGCCAGCACCACCCCCAGGGTTCCTAATGAAAAACTGTTTTTT. Translated, it gives CASTTPRVPNEKLFF. V and J are TRBV6-1 and TRBJ1-4, with a weak D call TRBD1 (5 bases). V was trimmed by 7 bases and J by 3 bases, leaving 15 bases between them. The CDR3 extends over 15 amino acids. CDR1 MNHNS and CDR2 SASEGT come from the germline V gene.

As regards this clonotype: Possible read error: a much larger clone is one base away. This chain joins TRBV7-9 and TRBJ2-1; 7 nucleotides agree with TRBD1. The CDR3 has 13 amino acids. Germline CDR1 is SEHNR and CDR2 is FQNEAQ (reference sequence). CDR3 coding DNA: TGTGCCAACAGCACGGGACAGAACAATGAGCAGTTCTTC. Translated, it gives CANSTGQNNEQFF.

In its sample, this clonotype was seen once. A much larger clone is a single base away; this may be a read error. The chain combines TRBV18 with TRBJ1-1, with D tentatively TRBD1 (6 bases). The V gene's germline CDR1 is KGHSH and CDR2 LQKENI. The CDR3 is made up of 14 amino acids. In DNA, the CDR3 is TGTACCAGCTCACCACAGGGAACCCACACTGAAGCTTTCTTT. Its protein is CTSSPQGTHTEAFF.

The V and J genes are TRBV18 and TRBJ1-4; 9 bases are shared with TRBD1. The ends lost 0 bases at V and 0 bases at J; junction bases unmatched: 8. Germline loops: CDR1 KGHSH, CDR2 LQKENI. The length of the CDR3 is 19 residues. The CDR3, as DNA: TGTGCCAGCTCACCACCGAAGGGACAGGGTGAAGCAACTAATGAAAAACTGTTTTTT. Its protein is CASSPPKGQGEATNEKLFF.

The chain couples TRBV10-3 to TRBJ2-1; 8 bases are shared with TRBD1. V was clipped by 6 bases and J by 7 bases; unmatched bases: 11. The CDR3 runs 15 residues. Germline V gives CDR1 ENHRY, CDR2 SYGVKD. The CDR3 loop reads CAIREGPRGHNEQFF. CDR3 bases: TGTGCCATCAGGGAGGGGCCCAGGGGGCATAATGAGCAGTTCTTC.

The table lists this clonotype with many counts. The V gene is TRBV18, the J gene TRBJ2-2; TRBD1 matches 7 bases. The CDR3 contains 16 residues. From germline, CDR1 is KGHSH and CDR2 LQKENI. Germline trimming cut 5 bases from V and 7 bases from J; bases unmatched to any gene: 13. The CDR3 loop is CASSSRTGRTHGELFF. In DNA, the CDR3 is TGTGCCAGCTCATCCCGGACAGGCCGCACACACGGGGAGCTGTTTTTT.

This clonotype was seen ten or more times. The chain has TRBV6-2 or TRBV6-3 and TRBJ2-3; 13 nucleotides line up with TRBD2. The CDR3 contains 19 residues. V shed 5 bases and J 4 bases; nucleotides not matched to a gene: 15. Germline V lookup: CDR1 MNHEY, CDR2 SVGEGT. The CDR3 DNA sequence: TGTGCCAGCAGTGCTTTACCGGGACTAGCGGGATCCACCCCAGATACGCAGTATTTT. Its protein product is CASSALPGLAGSTPDTQYF.

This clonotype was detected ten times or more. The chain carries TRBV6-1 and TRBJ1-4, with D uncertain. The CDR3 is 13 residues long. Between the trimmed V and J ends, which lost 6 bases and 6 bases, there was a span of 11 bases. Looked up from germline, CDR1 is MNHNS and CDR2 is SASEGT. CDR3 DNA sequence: TGTGCCAGCAGAGGCGGCGGGGATGAAAAACTGTTTTTT. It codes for CASRGGGDEKLFF.

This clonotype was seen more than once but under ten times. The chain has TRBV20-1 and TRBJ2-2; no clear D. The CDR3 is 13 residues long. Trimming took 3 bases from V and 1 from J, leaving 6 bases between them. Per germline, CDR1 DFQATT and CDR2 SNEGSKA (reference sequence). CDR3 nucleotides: TGCAGTGCTAGTTTAGTGAACACCGGGGAGCTGTTTTTT. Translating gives CSASLVNTGELFF.

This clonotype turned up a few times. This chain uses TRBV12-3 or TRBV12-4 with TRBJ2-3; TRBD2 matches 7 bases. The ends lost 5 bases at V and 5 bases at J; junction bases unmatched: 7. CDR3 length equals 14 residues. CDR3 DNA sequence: TGTGCCAGCAGTGGAAGGACTAGTGTAGATACGCAGTATTTT. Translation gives CASSGRTSVDTQYF.

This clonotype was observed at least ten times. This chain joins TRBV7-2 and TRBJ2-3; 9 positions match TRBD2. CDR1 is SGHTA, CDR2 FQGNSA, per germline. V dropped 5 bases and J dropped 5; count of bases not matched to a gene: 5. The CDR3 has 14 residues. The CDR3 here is CASSPGLAVDTQYF. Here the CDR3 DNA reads TGTGCCAGCAGCCCGGGACTAGCTGTAGATACGCAGTATTTT.

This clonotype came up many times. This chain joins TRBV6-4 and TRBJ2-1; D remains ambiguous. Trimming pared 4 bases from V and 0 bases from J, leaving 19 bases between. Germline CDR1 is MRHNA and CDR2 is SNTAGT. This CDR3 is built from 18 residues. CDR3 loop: CASSAQPIGTNSYNEQFF. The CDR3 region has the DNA TGTGCCAGCAGTGCTCAGCCCATTGGAACGAACTCCTACAATGAGCAGTTCTTC.

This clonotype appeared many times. CDR3 protein: CASSWDRGQYEQYF. As DNA, the CDR3 is TGTGCCAGCAGTTGGGACAGGGGGCAATACGAGCAGTACTTC. The genes are TRBV11-2 and TRBJ2-7; 12 bases fit TRBD1. V lost 6 bases, J lost 4 bases, and 4 bases stayed unmatched. CDR1 is SGHAT, CDR2 FQNNGV, per germline. This CDR3 has 14 amino acids.